The table lists the clone carrying this TCR beta chain with a few counts. Its antigen is unidentified. Unique molecular identifiers were attached to individual cDNA molecules. TCRdb used MiXCR to reprocess the 5' RACE reads, holding one entry per CDR3 protein. The sample lists about 69,000 distinct CDR3 sequences; 9.5% were seen once. The data stem from a study of early T cells in non-severe SARS-CoV-2 infection. The V end was cut by 0 bases, the J end by 2 bases, with 7 bases between. The length of the CDR3 is 14 residues. From germline, CDR1 is WSHSY and CDR2 SAAADI. Overall study findings and caveats: Anti-spike CD8 specificities were favored by VDJdb matching, whose results missed private and CD4 specificities.

Sequencing was done on a sample of whole blood. The chain is built from TRBV10-2 and TRBJ1-2; unclear D gene. This receptor was taken from an adult who was a healthcare worker with PCR-confirmed SARS-CoV-2 infection or an uninfected control (not recorded which). The CDR3 loop reads CASSESPSNYGYTF. Here the CDR3 DNA reads TGCGCCAGCAGTGAGTCGCCCAGCAACTATGGCTACACCTTC.